This T cell receptor (beta chain) was sequenced for a study of OX40 agonist ivuxolimab in advanced cancers. For the study at large: Allowance was made for prior anti-PD-1, anti-PD-L1 or anti-CTLA-4 therapy, and 40% had some.

TCRdb's table, derived via immunoSEQ multiplex PCR, lists solely in-frame clones and lacks some. The top ten hold 1.5% to 2% of the sample, which has tens of thousands of clones, approximately 83% seen once. The J segment lost 5 bases and the V segment lost 5 bases, leaving 7 bases of the junction unmatched. CDR1 LNHDA and CDR2 SQIVND come from the germline V gene (reference sequence). This CDR3 has 15 residues. Patients who had autoimmune disease history or got systemic immunosuppression were left out. The source was CD4+ or CD8+ T cells sorted from blood, collected in a trial of the OX40 agonist ivuxolimab. The chain combines TRBV19 with TRBJ2-3; 10 bases match TRBD1. The receptor's source is an adult with an advanced solid tumor such as melanoma, head and neck, liver or kidney cancer. The CDR3 reads CASSGGTGVEDTQYF. The CDR3 nucleotides read TGTGCCAGTAGTGGTGGGACAGGGGTTGAAGATACGCAGTATTTT.